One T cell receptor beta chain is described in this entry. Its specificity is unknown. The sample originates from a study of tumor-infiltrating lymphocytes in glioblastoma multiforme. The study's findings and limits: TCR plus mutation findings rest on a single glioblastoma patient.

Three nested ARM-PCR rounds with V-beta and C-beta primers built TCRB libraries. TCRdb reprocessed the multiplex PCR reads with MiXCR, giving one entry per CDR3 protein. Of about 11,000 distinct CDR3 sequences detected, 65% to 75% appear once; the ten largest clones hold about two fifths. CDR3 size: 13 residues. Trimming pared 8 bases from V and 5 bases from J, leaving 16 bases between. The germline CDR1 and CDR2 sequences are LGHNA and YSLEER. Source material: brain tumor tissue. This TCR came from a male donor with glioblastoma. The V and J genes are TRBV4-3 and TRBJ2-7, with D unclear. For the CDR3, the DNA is TGCGCCAGCGGCCCAGAAGCCGCCGACGAGCAGTACTTC. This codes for CASGPEAADEQYF.